Included here is one TCR beta chain sequence, with context. The sample is drawn from a study of blood T cell repertoires in COVID-19. About the study: The study drew acute and convalescent COVID-19 samples from the United States, Italy and Spain.

Using immunoSEQ multiplex PCR, the repertoire was profiled, and TCRdb retains in-frame clones only, with some absent. The data show about 200,000 clones, with about 90% seen just once and under 2.5% held by the top ten. Trimming left V 2 bases short and J 9 bases short, with 10 bases between. The CDR3 consists of 12 residues. The source of this sequence is a man aged 40-49 years with active or convalescent COVID-19. The J gene is TRBJ1-1, the V gene TRBV12-3 or TRBV12-4; D not certain. The source material was peripheral blood. This CDR3 is CASSLLERKAFF. The CDR3 DNA follows: TGTGCCAGCAGTTTATTGGAGAGGAAAGCTTTCTTT.